Below, 30 T cell receptor beta chains from the same sample are listed, as sequenced in a study of T-cell reconstitution after alpha-beta-depleted transplantation in children. Using unique molecular identifiers, the investigators prepared the TCRbeta library. TCRdb analysed the PCR reads with MiXCR anew, one entry per CDR3 protein. The repertoire includes 500,000 to 600,000 distinct CDR3 sequences, roughly 27% of them detected once, and approximately 33% sits in the top ten. The sample was PBMCs, taken before TCRalphabeta/CD19-depleted stem cell transplant. These receptors were taken from a boy younger than two with Wiskott-Aldrich syndrome, due to receive a stem cell transplant.

The chain links TRBV5-5 to TRBJ2-2, with D uncertain. V lost 0 bases to trimming and J lost 1 base, with 10 bases between them. Germline values: CDR1 SGHKS, CDR2 YYEKEE (reference sequence). CDR3 length equals 16 residues. CDR3 residues: CASSLVWRKNTGELFF. CDR3 coding DNA: TGTGCCAGCAGCTTGGTCTGGCGAAAGAACACCGGGGAGCTGTTTTTT.

This clonotype was seen a handful of times. V gene TRBV4-1 combines with J gene TRBJ1-1; no clear D. The CDR3 loop spans 14 amino acids. V gave up 2 bases and J gave up 0 bases, with 7 bases separating them. The germline CDR1 and CDR2 sequences are MGHRA and YSYEKL. The DNA for the CDR3 is TGCGCCAGCAGCCAATTAAACTTGAACACTGAAGCTTTCTTT. Translating gives CASSQLNLNTEAFF.

This clonotype was counted a few times. The J gene is TRBJ1-6, the V gene TRBV10-3; D possibly corresponds to TRBD1 (6 bases). Trimming took 8 bases from V and 4 from J, leaving 9 bases between them. CDR1 and CDR2 from the germline V gene are ENHRY and SYGVKD. This CDR3 comprises 13 residues. The CDR3 bases are TGTGCCATCGGACAGATTTATAATTCACCCCTCCACTTT. This codes for CAIGQIYNSPLHF.

The J gene is TRBJ2-1, the V gene TRBV2, with D possibly being TRBD1 (5 bases). The CDR3 has 14 residues. CDR1 and CDR2 from the germline V gene are SNHLY and FYNNEI. Trimming took off 2 bases at V and 5 bases at J, with 10 bases between the two ends. CDR3 DNA sequence: TGTGCCAGCAGTGAATTGGACATTCACAATGAGCAGTTCTTC. Its protein product is CASSELDIHNEQFF.

The chain recombines TRBV5-1 with TRBJ2-7, with D possibly matching TRBD2 (6 bases). Germline V CDR1 and CDR2: SGHRS, YFSETQ. The CDR3 covers 16 residues. V was trimmed by 0 bases and J by 0 bases, leaving 13 bases between them. This CDR3 reads CASSLGGDSSSYEQYF. The CDR3 DNA sequence: TGCGCCAGCAGCTTGGGGGGGGACTCTAGCTCCTACGAGCAGTACTTC.

This clonotype was found a few times. V gene TRBV7-6 combines with J gene TRBJ2-5, with D possibly TRBD2 on 6 matching bases. This CDR3 has 15 residues. Trimming took off 3 bases at V and 3 bases at J, with 14 bases between the two ends. Per the germline V gene, CDR1 is SGHVS and CDR2 is FNYEAQ. In DNA, the CDR3 is TGTGCCAGCAGCTTTGCCGGGACTCTCGAAGAGACCCAGTACTTC. Its translation is CASSFAGTLEETQYF.

This clonotype has at least ten counts. Sequence at one end of the junction differs from germline and may be a read error. This sequence joins TRBV12-3 or TRBV12-4 and TRBJ2-2; D ambiguous. The CDR3 has 13 amino acids. This chain's CDR3 is CASSLKGPGELFF. For the CDR3, the DNA is TGCGCCAGCAGCTTAAAGGGTCCCGGGGAGCTGTTTTTT.

The chain has TRBV27 and TRBJ2-2; 8 bases agree with TRBD1. The trim removed 5 bases at V and 1 base at J, leaving 6 bases unmatched. This CDR3 is 16 amino acids long. CDR1 MNHEY and CDR2 SMNVEV come from the germline V gene (reference sequence). Here the CDR3 DNA reads TGTGCCAGCAGTCGAACCGGGACAGGGAACACCGGGGAGCTGTTTTTT. Its protein product is CASSRTGTGNTGELFF.

This clonotype was observed a few times. This chain joins TRBV28 and TRBJ2-7, with D tentatively TRBD2 (5 bases). CDR1 and CDR2 from the germline V gene are MDHEN and SYDVKM. CDR3 length equals 15 residues. V was clipped by 4 bases and J by 7 bases, with 20 bases between them. This chain's CDR3 is CASSSPRRRWYEQYF. CDR3 nucleotides: TGTGCCAGCAGTTCACCACGGAGGAGGTGGTATGAGCAGTACTTC.

The genes are TRBV7-6 and TRBJ2-1, with D tentatively TRBD1 or TRBD2 (7 bases each). Trimming shortened V by 0 bases and J by 8 bases, and 20 bases separated the two germline ends. The germline gives CDR1 SGHVS, CDR2 FNYEAQ. CDR3 length: 17 residues. The CDR3: CASSLARMSGGEDEQFF. DNA for the CDR3: TGTGCCAGCAGCTTAGCGCGTATGTCAGGGGGGGAAGATGAGCAGTTCTTC. The variable domain in full, with the rest retrieved from reference TRBV7-6 and TRBJ2-1, is GAGVSQSPRYKVTKRGQDVALRCDPISGHVSLYWYRQALGQGPEFLTYFNYEAQQDKSGLPNDRFSAERPEGSISTLTIQRTEQRDSAMYRCASSLARMSGGEDEQFFGPGTRLTVL.

This clonotype has more than one count but fewer than ten. The chain has TRBV11-2 and TRBJ2-1, with 8 bases lining up with TRBD2. The germline V gene has CDR1 SGHAT and CDR2 FQNNGV. The CDR3 contains 16 residues. J was trimmed by 6 bases and V by 0 bases; bases with no gene match: 7. CDR3 loop: CASSLELAAPFNEQFF. Here the CDR3 DNA reads TGTGCCAGCAGCTTAGAACTAGCGGCCCCTTTCAATGAGCAGTTCTTC.

In DNA form, the CDR3 reads TGCGCCAGCAGCCTGACGGGACAGGTGGAGACCCAGTACTTC. The encoded protein is CASSLTGQVETQYF. The genes are TRBV5-1 and TRBJ2-5; 8 bases map to TRBD1. Unmatched junction bases numbered 7, after V lost 4 bases and J lost 5 bases. This CDR3 comprises 14 residues. Per the germline V gene, CDR1 is SGHRS and CDR2 is YFSETQ.

CDR3 loop: CSAARLAGPTDTQYF. The CDR3 DNA reads TGCAGTGCTGCCAGACTAGCGGGACCCACAGATACGCAGTATTTT. This chain joins TRBV20-1 and TRBJ2-3; 11 bases map to TRBD2. Per the germline V gene, CDR1 is DFQATT and CDR2 is SNEGSKA (reference sequence). This CDR3 is 15 amino acids long. V gave up 5 bases and J gave up 2 bases; unmatched junction bases: 6.

Of note for this clonotype: The conserved closing phenylalanine or tryptophan is absent in this CDR3, likely reflecting a read error. J is TRBJ1-1 and V is TRBV10-3, with no clear D. Trimming took off 0 bases at V and 7 bases at J, with 6 bases between the two ends. Germline lookup yields CDR1 ENHRY and CDR2 SYGVKD. The CDR3 has 12 residues. CDR3 DNA sequence: TGTGCCATCAGTGAGTCTGCCCGTGAAGCTTTCTTG. Protein sequence: CAISESAREAFL.

This clonotype was observed once. J is TRBJ2-1 and V is TRBV7-2, with 7 bases identical to TRBD2. Germline V gives CDR1 SGHTA, CDR2 FQGNSA. V shed 0 bases and J 4 bases; nucleotides not matched to a gene: 15. The CDR3 is 19 amino acids. The CDR3 DNA reads as TGTGCCAGCAGCTTAGCGGCTAGCGGAAAATCTCGTATATACAATGAGCAGTTCTTC. It specifies CASSLAASGKSRIYNEQFF. The entire variable domain, with the rest obtained from reference TRBV7-2 and TRBJ2-1, is as follows: GAGVSQSPSNKVTEKGKDVELRCDPISGHTALYWYRQSLGQGLEFLIYFQGNSAPDKSGLPSDRFSAERTGGSVSTLTIQRTQQEDSAVYLCASSLAASGKSRIYNEQFFGPGTRLTVL.

The CDR3, as DNA: TGTGCCAGCAGCTATGCGGGAGAGCAGTTCTTC. Translation: CASSYAGEQFF. V gene TRBV5-6 combines with J gene TRBJ2-1, with D maybe TRBD2 (6 bases). Trimming shortened V by 3 bases and J by 10 bases, and 8 bases separated the two germline ends. Germline V gives CDR1 SGHDT, CDR2 YYEEEE. This CDR3 contains 11 residues.

The rearrangement uses TRBV24-1 and TRBJ2-1, with D tentatively TRBD2 (6 bases). This CDR3 comprises 15 residues. Germline assignment: CDR1 KGHDR and CDR2 SFDVKD. V lost 2 bases, J lost 5 bases, and 12 bases lay in between. The CDR3 bases are TGTGCCACCAGTGATTCGGGTAGCGGTAACAATGAGCAGTTCTTC. Its protein is CATSDSGSGNNEQFF.

The table lists this clonotype with a few counts. The V and J genes are TRBV5-1 and TRBJ1-2; D gene unclear. The germline V gene encodes CDR1 SGHRS and CDR2 YFSETQ. The CDR3 loop spans 14 amino acids. V was trimmed by 4 bases and J by 2 bases, leaving 12 bases between them. This CDR3 reads CASSPSVGNYGYTF. The CDR3 DNA follows: TGCGCCAGCAGCCCATCAGTGGGAAACTATGGCTACACCTTC. The whole variable domain, remainder taken from reference TRBV5-1 and TRBJ1-2, is KAGVTQTPRYLIKTRGQQVTLSCSPISGHRSVSWYQQTPGQGLQFLFEYFSETQRNKGNFPGRFSGRQFSNSRSEMNVSTLELGDSALYLCASSPSVGNYGYTFGSGTRLTVV.

The chain recombines TRBV27 with TRBJ2-3; either TRBD1 or TRBD2 may fit D (6 bases each). CDR3 length: 15 residues. In germline, CDR1 is MNHEY, CDR2 SMNVEV (reference sequence). The V gene lost 0 bases and the J gene lost 3 bases, with 10 bases spanning the gap. CDR3: CASSLSGGQTDTQYF. CDR3 DNA: TGTGCCAGCAGTTTATCCGGGGGACAAACAGATACGCAGTATTTT.

This chain links TRBV12-3 or TRBV12-4 with TRBJ1-4; maybe TRBD1 (6 bases). CDR3 length: 14 residues. V lost 5 bases, J lost 8 bases, and 15 bases lay in between. The CDR3 spells CASSAGRGPEKLFF. In DNA form, the CDR3 reads TGTGCCAGCAGTGCCGGGCGGGGGCCCGAAAAACTGTTTTTT.

This clonotype has a handful of counts. V usage is TRBV5-5 and J usage is TRBJ2-2, with D perhaps matching TRBD2 (7 bases). The germline V gene encodes CDR1 SGHKS and CDR2 YYEKEE (reference sequence). CDR3 size: 15 residues. Between the trimmed V and J ends, which lost 7 bases and 4 bases, there was a span of 17 bases. CDR3 region: CASDKGGLSTGELFF. CDR3 nucleotide sequence: TGTGCCAGCGACAAGGGGGGGTTGAGCACCGGGGAGCTGTTTTTT. The variable domain in full, completed from reference TRBV5-5 and TRBJ2-2, reads DAGVTQSPTHLIKTRGQQVTLRCSPISGHKSVSWYQQVLGQGPQFIFQYYEKEERGRGNFPDRFSARQFPNYSSELNVNALLLGDSALYLCASDKGGLSTGELFFGEGSRLTVL.

The V call is TRBV11-2, the J call TRBJ2-1; possibly TRBD2 for D (5 bases). The CDR3 length is 16 residues. V was pared by 2 bases and J by 0 bases, with 11 bases between. Germline CDR1 SGHAT, CDR2 FQNNGV. The CDR3 DNA follows: TGTGCCAGCAGCTTAAATCCGGGGTTCTCCTACAATGAGCAGTTCTTC. Amino acids: CASSLNPGFSYNEQFF.

The J gene is TRBJ2-1, the V gene TRBV10-2, with 10 bases matching TRBD2. This CDR3 is built from 12 residues. CDR1 WSHSY and CDR2 SAAADI come from the germline V gene. V dropped 6 bases and J dropped 12; count of bases not matched to a gene: 5. The CDR3 DNA is TGCGCCAGCAGACCTAGCGGGAGCATGCAGTTCTTC. The encoded protein is CASRPSGSMQFF.

The chain combines TRBV5-1 with TRBJ2-2, with D maybe TRBD1 (7 bases). Trimming took off 4 bases at V and 3 bases at J, with 16 bases between the two ends. The CDR3 is made up of 16 amino acids. Germline V lookup: CDR1 SGHRS, CDR2 YFSETQ. This CDR3 is CASSPRQGGYTGELFF. The CDR3 coding sequence is TGCGCCAGCAGCCCCCGACAGGGAGGTTACACCGGGGAGCTGTTTTTT.

V and J are TRBV7-2 and TRBJ2-7, with 15 bases fitting TRBD2. V was pared by 4 bases and J by 3 bases, with 7 bases of the junction left unmatched. Looked up from germline, CDR1 is SGHTA and CDR2 is FQGNSA. The CDR3 has 17 residues. Here the CDR3 reads CASSSGTSGRKNYEQYF. The CDR3 nucleotides are TGTGCCAGCAGCTCTGGGACTAGCGGGAGGAAAAACTACGAGCAGTACTTC. Variable domain in full (rest from reference TRBV7-2 and TRBJ2-7): GAGVSQSPSNKVTEKGKDVELRCDPISGHTALYWYRQSLGQGLEFLIYFQGNSAPDKSGLPSDRFSAERTGGSVSTLTIQRTQQEDSAVYLCASSSGTSGRKNYEQYFGPGTRLTVT.

This rearrangement joins TRBV10-2 to TRBJ2-1, with D unresolved. Per the germline V gene, CDR1 is WSHSY and CDR2 is SAAADI. The CDR3 spans 15 residues. Trimming removed 2 bases at V and 0 bases at J, with 8 bases between. CDR3 sequence reads: CASSESSSSYNEQFF. The CDR3 bases are TGCGCCAGCAGTGAGAGTAGTAGCTCCTACAATGAGCAGTTCTTC.

This clonotype was detected only a few times. This chain joins TRBV5-5 and TRBJ1-1, with D possibly TRBD1 on 5 matching bases. The germline gives CDR1 SGHKS, CDR2 YYEKEE (reference sequence). The V end was cut by 4 bases, the J end by 6 bases, with 19 bases between. The CDR3 has 15 residues. CDR3 in DNA: TGTGCCAGCAGCCGCAGCAGGGTCCAGGGCGCTGAAGCTTTCTTT. Translating it yields CASSRSRVQGAEAFF.

The gene calls are TRBV11-2 and TRBJ2-1; the match to TRBD1 covers 8 bases. Germline lookup yields CDR1 SGHAT and CDR2 FQNNGV. V shed 7 bases, J shed 5 bases, and the junction held 10 bases outside the gene matches. The CDR3 length is 15 residues. In nucleotides, the CDR3 is TGTGCCAGCACCTTGGGGCAGGGGGCTAACAATGAGCAGTTCTTC. As protein: CASTLGQGANNEQFF.

This clonotype has just one count. The J gene is TRBJ1-2, the V gene TRBV29-1, with a tentative D call TRBD1 (6 bases). The germline V and J ends were trimmed by 6 bases and 8 bases, with 13 bases remaining between them. CDR3 length equals 11 residues. Germline loops: CDR1 SQVTM, CDR2 ANQGSEA. CDR3 nucleotides: TGCAGCGTAGAAACAGGGTTAGGCTACACCTTC. Protein product: CSVETGLGYTF.

This chain joins TRBV20-1 and TRBJ2-7; perhaps D is TRBD1 or TRBD2 (5 bases each). The V gene lost 1 base and the J gene lost 3 bases, with 13 bases spanning the gap. The V gene's germline CDR1 is DFQATT and CDR2 SNEGSKA (reference sequence). The CDR3 sequence is 14 residues long. CDR3 nucleotide sequence: TGCAGTGCTAGAGTAGAGGGGTCAGTCTACGAGCAGTACTTC. This encodes CSARVEGSVYEQYF.